The sequence of this T cell receptor beta chain was determined in a study of human T cells and chemical hapten exposure. Overall study: On the upper back, patch tests were applied with 0.01% DPC and read at 6 days.

MiXCR, run by TCRdb on the RACE reads, gives a single entry per CDR3 protein. Of over 35,000 distinct CDR3 sequences in the sample, roughly 12% were seen once. This clonotype was seen many times. V was cut by 7 bases and J by 2 bases, with 15 bases left in between. Germline loops: CDR1 MDHEN, CDR2 SYDVKM. This CDR3 has 14 residues. Time point in this sample: patch test 3, about 24 weeks after DPC sensitization. This sample's treatment: therapeutic diphenylcyclopropenone sensitization with weekly scalp DPC. Unseparated into fractions, whole blood served as the source from which total RNA was extracted. The chain joins TRBV28 to TRBJ2-7, with D hard to call. This receptor was taken from a woman in her thirties or forties with alopecia areata. Some clones in this sample may be carry-over from other donors' samples. This specimen consisted of whole blood, obtained in connection with sensitization to the hapten diphenylcyclopropenone (DPC). The CDR3 nucleotides read TGTGCCAGCACCCCCGGCGGACCTCCCTACGAGCAGTACTTC. Translation: CASTPGGPPYEQYF.